This T cell receptor beta chain derives from a study of T and B cells in COVID-19 patients. The overall study: Peripheral blood came from COVID-19 patients with active infection or after recovery. Of 20 to 25 active-infection patients, roughly eleven were critically ill with mechanical ventilation or extracorporeal membrane oxygenation.

This clonotype was seen ten or more times. TRB rearrangements were amplified by multiplex PCR with BIOMED2 TRB-A/B primers. TCRdb recomputed calls from the multiplex PCR reads with MiXCR, one row per CDR3 protein. This repertoire shows around 15,000 distinct CDR3 sequences, approximately 28% found once; its top ten account for around 6.8%. V gave up 3 bases and J gave up 8 bases, with 16 bases separating them. This CDR3 spans 14 amino acids. Each TRB amplification used roughly 220-550 ng of genomic DNA from blood. This chain links TRBV12-3 or TRBV12-4 with TRBJ1-2; the D gene is possibly TRBD1 (6 bases). Sequences were obtained from blood. This TCR derives from a human donor who had recovered from COVID-19. The CDR3 loop reads CASSLGLGGWGYTF. Here the CDR3 DNA reads TGTGCCAGCAGTTTGGGCTTGGGGGGCTGGGGCTACACCTTC.